This T cell receptor (beta chain) was sequenced in a study of OX40 agonist ivuxolimab in advanced cancers. Whole-study context: Ivuxolimab, an agonistic anti-OX40 (CD134) antibody, was given to patients. Notes on the study in general: Also present in some nonresponders was a low level of normalized T-cell clonal expansion. More expanded clones were found, on average, in CD8+ than in CD4+ T cells. Those patients achieving a partial response at 0.1-3.0 mg/kg showed among the lowest clonal expansion.

The CDR3 extends over 15 amino acids. The germline CDR1 and CDR2 sequences are MDHEN and SYDVKM. V shed 10 bases and J shed 2 bases, with 20 bases lying between them. The assay was immunoSEQ multiplex PCR, and TCRdb's table has in-frame clones only and misses some. The sample has 55,000 to 85,000 clones; 80% are singletons. The sample holds a few counts of this clone. Its antigen is not identified. This TCR came from an adult with an advanced solid tumor such as melanoma, head and neck, liver or kidney cancer. This chain uses TRBV28 with TRBJ1-2; TRBD1 is a possible D gene (5 bases). The material was CD4+ or CD8+ T cells sorted from blood, obtained in a trial of the OX40 agonist ivuxolimab. The CDR3 is CAIGDPVRKNYGYTF. The CDR3 nucleotides read TGTGCCATCGGGGACCCGGTGAGGAAGAACTATGGCTACACCTTC.